The clone carrying this TCR beta chain occurred a few times. The antigen remains unidentified. Germline V CDR1 and CDR2: SGHDN, FVKESK. V was clipped by 5 bases and J by 5 bases, with 10 bases between them. The CDR3 has 13 residues. TCRdb redid the calling of the 5' RACE reads with MiXCR, one entry per CDR3 protein. The repertoire consists of around 670,000 distinct CDR3 sequences, with around 6% occurring once and the leading ten covering 1.5% to 2%. The data are from a study of identical twins. Study-wide results and limits: Clonotypes of the beta chain that were abundant in cord blood carried fewer insertions (memory repertoires showed none). Conclusions were drawn cross-sectionally by statistical analysis, without following the same donors. The study found that models underestimated out-of-frame TCR alpha sharing in monozygotic twins. Surplus twin overlap in beta out-of-frame sequences was less pronounced.

The receptor's source is a man aged 18-30 years in good health. Sample: naive T cells sorted from blood. V usage is TRBV14 and J usage is TRBJ1-5; a possible D gene is TRBD1 (6 bases). DNA of the CDR3: TGTGCCAGCAGCGGGGGGGGCCATCAGCCCCAGCATTTT. It encodes CASSGGGHQPQHF.